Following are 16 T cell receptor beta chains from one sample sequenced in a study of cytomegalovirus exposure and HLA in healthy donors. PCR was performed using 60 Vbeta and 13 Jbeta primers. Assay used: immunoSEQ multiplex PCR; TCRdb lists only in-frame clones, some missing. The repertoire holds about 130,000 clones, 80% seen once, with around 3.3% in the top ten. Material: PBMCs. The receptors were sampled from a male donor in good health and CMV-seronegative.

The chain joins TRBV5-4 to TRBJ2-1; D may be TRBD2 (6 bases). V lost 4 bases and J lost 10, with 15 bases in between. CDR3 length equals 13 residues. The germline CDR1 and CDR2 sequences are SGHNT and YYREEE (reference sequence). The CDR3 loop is CASSGGLAREQFF. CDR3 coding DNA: TGTGCCAGCAGCGGGGGACTGGCCCGAGAGCAGTTCTTC.

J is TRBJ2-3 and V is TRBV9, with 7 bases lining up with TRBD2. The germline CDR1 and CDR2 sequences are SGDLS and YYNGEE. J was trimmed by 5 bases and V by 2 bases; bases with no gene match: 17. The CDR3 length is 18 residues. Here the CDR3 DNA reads TGTGCCAGCAGCGTCCGGAGAACCCAGGCTAGCGGTATAGATACGCAGTATTTT. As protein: CASSVRRTQASGIDTQYF.

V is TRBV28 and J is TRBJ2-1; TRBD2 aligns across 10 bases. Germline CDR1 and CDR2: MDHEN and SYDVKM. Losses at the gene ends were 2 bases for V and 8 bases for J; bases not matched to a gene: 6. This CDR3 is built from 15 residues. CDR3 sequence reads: CASSLELAGLDEQFF. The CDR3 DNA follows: TGTGCCAGCAGTTTAGAACTAGCGGGACTCGATGAGCAGTTCTTC.

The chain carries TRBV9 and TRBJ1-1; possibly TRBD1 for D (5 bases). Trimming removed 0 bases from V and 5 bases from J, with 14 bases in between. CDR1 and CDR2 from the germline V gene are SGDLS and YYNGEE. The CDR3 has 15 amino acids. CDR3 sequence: CASSVASGVGTEAFF. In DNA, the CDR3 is TGTGCCAGCAGCGTAGCTTCGGGGGTCGGTACTGAAGCTTTCTTT.

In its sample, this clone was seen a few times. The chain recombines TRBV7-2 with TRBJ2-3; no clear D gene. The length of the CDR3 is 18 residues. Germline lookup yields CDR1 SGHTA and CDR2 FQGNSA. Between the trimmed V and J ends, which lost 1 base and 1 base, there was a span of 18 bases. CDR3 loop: CASSLEAIYTRRTDTQYF. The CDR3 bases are TGTGCCAGCAGCTTAGAAGCGATTTACACCCGCCGCACAGATACGCAGTATTTT.

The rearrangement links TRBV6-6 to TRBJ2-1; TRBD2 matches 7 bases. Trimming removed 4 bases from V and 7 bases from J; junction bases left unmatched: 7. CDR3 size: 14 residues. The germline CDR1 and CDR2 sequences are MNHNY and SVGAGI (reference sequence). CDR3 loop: CASSFGLVVNEQFF. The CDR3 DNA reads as TGTGCCAGCAGTTTCGGACTAGTCGTAAATGAGCAGTTCTTC.

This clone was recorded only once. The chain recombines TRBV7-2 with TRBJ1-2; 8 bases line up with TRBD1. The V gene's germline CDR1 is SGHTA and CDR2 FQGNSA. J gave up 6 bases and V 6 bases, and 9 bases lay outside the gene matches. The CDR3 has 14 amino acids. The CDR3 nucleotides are TGTGCCAGCAGACCACAGGGGGGGGCAGATGGCTACACCTTC. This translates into CASRPQGGADGYTF.

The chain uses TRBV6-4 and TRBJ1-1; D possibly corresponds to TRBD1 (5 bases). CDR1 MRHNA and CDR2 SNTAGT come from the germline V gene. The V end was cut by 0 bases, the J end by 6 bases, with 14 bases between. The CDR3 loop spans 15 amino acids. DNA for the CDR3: TGTGCCAGCAGTGACTCGTGGGGCGGGGCCGCTGAAGCTTTCTTT. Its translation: CASSDSWGGAAEAFF.

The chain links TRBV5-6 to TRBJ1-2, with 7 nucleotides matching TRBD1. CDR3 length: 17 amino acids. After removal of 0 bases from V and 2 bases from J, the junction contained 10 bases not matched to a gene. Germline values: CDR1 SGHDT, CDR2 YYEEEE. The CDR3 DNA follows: TGTGCCAGCAGCTTGGCCGGCAGGGACAGTGGGAACTATGGCTACACCTTC. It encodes CASSLAGRDSGNYGYTF.

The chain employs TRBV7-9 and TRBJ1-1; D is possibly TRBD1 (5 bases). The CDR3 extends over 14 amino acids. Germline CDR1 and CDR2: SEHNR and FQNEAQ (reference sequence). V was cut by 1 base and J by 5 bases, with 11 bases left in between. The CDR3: CASSLEGAATEAFF. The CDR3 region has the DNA TGTGCCAGCAGCTTAGAAGGGGCGGCGACTGAAGCTTTCTTT.

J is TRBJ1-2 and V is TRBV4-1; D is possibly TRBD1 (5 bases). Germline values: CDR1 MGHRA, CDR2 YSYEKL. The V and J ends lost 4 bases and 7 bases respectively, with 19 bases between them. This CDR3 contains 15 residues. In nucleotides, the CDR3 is TGCGCCAGCAGCCTTTGGTCGGGGGACGAAAGTGGCTACACCTTC. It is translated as CASSLWSGDESGYTF.

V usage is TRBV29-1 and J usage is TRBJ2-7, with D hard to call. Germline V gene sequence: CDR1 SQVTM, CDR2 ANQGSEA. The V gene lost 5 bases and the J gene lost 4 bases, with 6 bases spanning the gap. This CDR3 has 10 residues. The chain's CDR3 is CSVTDYEQYF. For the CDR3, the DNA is TGCAGCGTTACAGATTACGAGCAGTACTTC.

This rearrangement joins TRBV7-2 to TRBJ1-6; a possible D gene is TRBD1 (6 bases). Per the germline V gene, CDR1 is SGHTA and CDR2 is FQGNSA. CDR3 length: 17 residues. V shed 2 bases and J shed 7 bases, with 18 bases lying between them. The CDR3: CASSLFGGARENSPLHF. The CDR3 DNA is TGTGCCAGCAGCTTATTCGGGGGGGCCAGGGAGAATTCACCCCTCCACTTT.

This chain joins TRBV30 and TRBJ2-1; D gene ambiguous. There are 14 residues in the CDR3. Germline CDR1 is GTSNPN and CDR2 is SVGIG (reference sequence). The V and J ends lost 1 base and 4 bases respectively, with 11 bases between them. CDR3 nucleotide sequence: TGTGCCTGGAGTGAAGAAACTGGTTACAATGAGCAGTTCTTC. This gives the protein CAWSEETGYNEQFF.

The CDR3 bases are TGCGCCAGCAGCCCCTTAGGCGGGACTGAAGCTTTCTTT. It yields the protein CASSPLGGTEAFF. The J gene is TRBJ1-1, the V gene TRBV5-1; D unresolved. The CDR3 spans 13 residues. The germline V gene has CDR1 SGHRS and CDR2 YFSETQ. Trimming left V 4 bases short and J 5 bases short, with 12 bases between.

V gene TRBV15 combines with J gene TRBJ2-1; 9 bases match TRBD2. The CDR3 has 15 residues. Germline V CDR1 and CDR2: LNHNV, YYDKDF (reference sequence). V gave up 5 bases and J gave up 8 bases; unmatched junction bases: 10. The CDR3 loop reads CATSQRTSASDEQFF. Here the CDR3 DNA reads TGTGCCACCAGCCAAAGGACTAGCGCTTCCGATGAGCAGTTCTTC. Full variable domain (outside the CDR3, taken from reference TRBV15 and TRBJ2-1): DAMVIQNPRYQVTQFGKPVTLSCSQTLNHNVMYWYQQKSSQAPKLLFHYYDKDFNNEADTPDNFQSRRPNTSFCFLDIRSPGLGDTAMYLCATSQRTSASDEQFFGPGTRLTVL.